Listed below are T cell receptor beta chains from one sample, sequenced in a study of neurological immune-mediated disorders. TCRdb re-analysed the 5' RACE reads in MiXCR, keeping a single row per CDR3 protein. This table holds 35,000 to 45,000 distinct CDR3 sequences, 13% to 15% found once. Sequencing was performed on PBMCs. Receptor source: a woman in her 50s with HTLV-1-associated myelopathy (HAM/TSP). The CDR3 runs from the conserved cysteine through the conserved F or W. Fields, in order: clone size, J gene, V gene, D gene, CDR3 protein, CDR3 DNA. The D gene is left open where the match is weak. Size tells how often a clone was seen (once, few, many) or the class of an expanded clone, and some rows leave it out.

>many|TRBJ2-1|TRBV10-3|NA
CAISEGNEQFF
TGTGCCATCAGTGAGGGGAATGAGCAGTTCTTC
>many|TRBJ2-7|TRBV24-1|NA
CATSAGSRYEQYF
TGTGCCACCAGTGCGGGTAGTCGGTACGAGCAGTACTTC
>few|TRBJ1-6|TRBV4-1|NA
CASSRRRGEESPLHF
TGCGCCAGCAGCCGGAGAAGGGGAGAGGAATCACCCCTCCACTTT
>many|TRBJ1-2|TRBV20-1|NA
CSAADGIYGYTF
TGCAGTGCCGCGGACGGCATCTATGGCTACACCTTC
>many|TRBJ2-5|TRBV7-2|TRBD2
CASSRSLSGTQETQYF
TGTGCCAGCAGCCGTTCTCTTAGCGGGACCCAAGAGACCCAGTACTTC
>NA|TRBJ2-1|TRBV19|NA
CASSFRQGREKFYNEQFF
TGTGCCAGTAGTTTTCGACAGGGGAGGGAAAAATTTTACAATGAGCAGTTCTTC
>many|TRBJ2-1|TRBV9|TRBD1
CASSVAGQGSYNEQFF
TGTGCCAGCAGCGTAGCGGGACAGGGTTCTTACAATGAGCAGTTCTTC
>many|TRBJ1-1|TRBV27|NA
CASSFRQNTEAFF
TGTGCCAGCAGTTTTCGGCAGAACACTGAAGCTTTCTTT
>many|TRBJ2-1|TRBV27|TRBD1
CASSSDRAPINEQFF
TGTGCCAGCAGTTCGGACAGGGCTCCGATCAATGAGCAGTTCTTC
>many|TRBJ2-3|TRBV5-5|NA
CASSLETVDTQYF
TGTGCCAGCAGCTTGGAGACAGTAGATACGCAGTATTTT
>many|TRBJ2-1|TRBV5-1|NA
CASMAGSSYNEQFF
TGCGCCAGCATGGCGGGGAGCTCCTACAATGAGCAGTTCTTC
>many|TRBJ1-4|TRBV4-3|NA
CASSQEGGGTNEKLFF
TGCGCCAGCAGCCAAGAGGGCGGGGGAACTAATGAAAAACTGTTTTTT
>many|TRBJ2-3|TRBV7-2|TRBD2
CAITAGARTDTQYF
TGTGCCATAACAGCGGGAGCCAGGACAGATACGCAGTATTTT
>many|TRBJ1-5|TRBV5-5|NA
CASSLTVTNQPQHF
TGTGCCAGCAGCCTGACAGTTACTAATCAGCCCCAGCATTTT
>NA|TRBJ1-3|TRBV5-6|NA
CASSLQSRGLGNTIYF
TGTGCCAGCAGCTTACAGTCCCGAGGGCTTGGAAACACCATATATTTT
>many|TRBJ1-2|TRBV10-3|NA
CAISESGGADGYTF
TGTGCCATCAGTGAGTCCGGGGGCGCGGATGGCTACACCTTC
>many|TRBJ1-1|TRBV3-1|NA
CASSQSQGAEAFF
TGTGCCAGCAGCCAATCACAGGGTGCTGAAGCTTTCTTT
>many|TRBJ1-1|TRBV5-8|NA
CATYLTEGTEAFF
TGTGCCACCTATTTGACAGAGGGAACTGAAGCTTTCTTT
>many|TRBJ1-5|TRBV5-1|NA
CASSPGPGSSNQPQHF
TGCGCCAGCAGCCCAGGACCGGGGAGTAGCAATCAGCCCCAGCATTTT
>NA|TRBJ2-2|TRBV7-8|NA
CASSFYICSASRPDPSGSGELFF
NA
>many|TRBJ2-2|TRBV7-7|NA
CASSPLRTGELFF
TGTGCTAGCAGTCCACTGAGGACCGGGGAGCTGTTTTTT
>many|TRBJ1-5|TRBV20-1|NA
CSAGGDTQSYSNQPQHF
TGCAGTGCTGGAGGGGACACCCAAAGCTATAGCAATCAGCCCCAGCATTTT
>many|TRBJ2-1|TRBV4-1|TRBD1
CASSQGQGVMNEQFF
TGCGCCAGCAGCCAGGGACAGGGGGTAATGAATGAGCAGTTCTTC
>NA|TRBJ1-2|TRBV19|NA
CASTAAVSNYGYTF
TGTGCCAGTACGGCAGCCGTCTCTAACTATGGCTACACCTTC
>NA|TRBJ2-2|TRBV4-2|NA
CASSQGRTNTGELFF
TGTGCCAGCAGCCAAGGACGAACGAACACCGGGGAGCTGTTTTTT
>many|TRBJ1-1|TRBV7-9|TRBD1
CASSSRTGTGTEAFF
TGTGCCAGCAGCTCCCGGACAGGGACGGGGACTGAAGCTTTCTTT
>many|TRBJ2-3|TRBV10-1|NA
CASSEQTTDTQYF
TGCGCCAGCAGTGAGCAAACCACAGATACGCAGTATTTT
>many|TRBJ2-7|TRBV25-1|NA
CASNSGRGYEQYF
TGTGCCAGCAACTCTGGCAGGGGATACGAGCAGTACTTC
>many|TRBJ2-1|TRBV2|NA
CASAGMGAGSF
TGTGCCAGCGCGGGGATGGGCGCCGGGTCCTTC
>NA|TRBJ1-5|TRBV13|NA
CASSSRQNQPQHF
TGTGCCAGCAGCTCAAGACAGAATCAGCCCCAGCATTTT
>many|TRBJ2-1|TRBV7-3|TRBD2
CASSPKRGEYNEQFF
TGTGCCAGCAGCCCGAAGCGGGGGGAATACAATGAGCAGTTCTTC
>once|TRBJ2-3|TRBV7-9|NA
CASSTAGVWGDTQYF
TGTGCCAGCAGCACCGCAGGGGTGTGGGGAGATACGCAGTATTTT
>many|TRBJ2-4|TRBV28|TRBD1
CASSPNRGEAKNIQYF
TGTGCCAGCAGTCCTAACAGGGGTGAGGCCAAAAACATTCAGTACTTC
>many|TRBJ1-4|TRBV19|NA
CASSFTGKLFF
TGTGCCAGTAGTTTCACCGGGAAACTGTTTTTT
>many|TRBJ2-2|TRBV7-2|NA
CASSPAGQYTGELFF
TGTGCCAGCAGCCCCGCGGGACAGTACACCGGGGAGCTGTTTTTT
>NA|TRBJ2-1|TRBV10-3|TRBD1
CAISQETGATEQFF
TGTGCCATCAGTCAAGAGACAGGGGCGACTGAGCAGTTCTTC
>many|TRBJ2-2|TRBV20-1|NA
CSVQVSIRELFF
TGCAGTGTACAGGTTTCAATTAGGGAGCTGTTTTTT
>many|TRBJ1-1|TRBV3-1|NA
CASSQDRLKAFF
TGTGCCAGCAGCCAAGATCGGCTGAAAGCTTTCTTT
>many|TRBJ2-5|TRBV5-1|TRBD2
CASRPGLAGVFQETQYF
TGCGCCAGCAGGCCGGGACTAGCGGGGGTTTTCCAAGAGACCCAGTACTTC
>many|TRBJ1-1|TRBV28|NA
CASSFAGITEAFF
TGTGCCAGCAGTTTTGCAGGGATCACTGAAGCTTTCTTT
>many|TRBJ2-7|TRBV5-1|NA
CASSLQILQDGSYEQYF
TGCGCCAGCAGCCTACAAATTTTACAGGACGGCTCCTACGAGCAGTACTTC
>NA|TRBJ2-1|TRBV11-2|NA
CVSSSRVTYNEQFF
TGTGTCAGCAGTTCCAGGGTGACCTACAATGAGCAGTTCTTC
>many|TRBJ2-1|TRBV24-1|NA
CATSDAGQEQFF
TGTGCCACCAGTGATGCAGGGCAGGAGCAGTTCTTC
>many|TRBJ2-5|TRBV19|NA
CASSIEGYGETQYF
TGTGCCAGTAGCATCGAGGGGTATGGAGAGACCCAGTACTTC
>NA|TRBJ2-3|TRBV18|NA
CASSPRTTHTDTQYF
TGTGCCAGCTCACCAAGGACTACCCACACAGATACGCAGTATTTT
>many|TRBJ1-4|TRBV25-1|NA
CASSDPGQTNEKLFF
TGTGCCAGCAGTGACCCGGGACAAACTAATGAAAAACTGTTTTTT
>many|TRBJ2-1|TRBV7-2|NA
CASSEPGFSYNEQFF
TGTGCCAGCAGCGAACCGGGTTTTTCCTACAATGAGCAGTTCTTC
>many|TRBJ1-1|TRBV4-2|TRBD1
CASSPPDRGAEAFF
TGTGCCAGCAGCCCCCCGGACAGGGGTGCTGAAGCTTTCTTT
>many|TRBJ1-2|TRBV10-2|TRBD1
CASKAGTVENYGYTF
TGCGCCAGCAAGGCCGGGACAGTCGAGAACTATGGCTACACCTTC
>once|TRBJ1-1|TRBV7-6|TRBD1
CASSIGTAPMTEAFF
TGTGCCAGCAGCATTGGGACAGCCCCTATGACTGAAGCTTTCTTT
>many|TRBJ1-6|TRBV20-1|TRBD1
CSALGQGEGNSPLHF
TGCAGTGCTCTTGGACAGGGGGAAGGTAATTCACCCCTCCACTTT
>many|TRBJ1-2|TRBV18|TRBD1
CASSPGQVPYGYTF
TGTGCCAGCTCACCGGGACAGGTTCCTTATGGCTACACCTTC
>many|TRBJ1-4|TRBV7-2|NA
CASSSNYAAEKLFF
TGTGCCAGCAGCTCTAATTATGCTGCTGAAAAACTGTTTTTT
>many|TRBJ1-4|TRBV7-9|TRBD1
CASSPPTGGWEFEKLFF
TGTGCCAGCAGCCCACCCACAGGGGGCTGGGAGTTTGAAAAACTGTTTTTT
>many|TRBJ2-2|TRBV29-1|NA
CSVEDRDTYRELFF
TGCAGCGTTGAAGATCGAGACACCTACCGGGAGCTGTTTTTT